A single T cell receptor beta chain is shown here with its context. The J segment lost 4 bases and the V segment lost 6 bases, leaving 3 bases of the junction unmatched. Germline CDR1 reads SNHLY; CDR2 reads FYNNEI. The CDR3 has 13 amino acids. This record comes from a study of blood T cell repertoires in COVID-19. Produced via immunoSEQ multiplex PCR; TCRdb's table is partial and in-frame only. The profile shows roughly 370,000 clones, approximately 87% of them singletons. The sample was PBMCs or T cells enriched from blood (not recorded which). The clonotype was recovered from a woman between 45 and 65 years old who had recovered from COVID-19. The gene calls are TRBV2 and TRBJ2-5; 9 bases match TRBD2. The CDR3 loop reads CASRRRGGETQYF. The CDR3 DNA reads TGTGCCAGCAGGAGGCGGGGGGGAGAGACCCAGTACTTC.